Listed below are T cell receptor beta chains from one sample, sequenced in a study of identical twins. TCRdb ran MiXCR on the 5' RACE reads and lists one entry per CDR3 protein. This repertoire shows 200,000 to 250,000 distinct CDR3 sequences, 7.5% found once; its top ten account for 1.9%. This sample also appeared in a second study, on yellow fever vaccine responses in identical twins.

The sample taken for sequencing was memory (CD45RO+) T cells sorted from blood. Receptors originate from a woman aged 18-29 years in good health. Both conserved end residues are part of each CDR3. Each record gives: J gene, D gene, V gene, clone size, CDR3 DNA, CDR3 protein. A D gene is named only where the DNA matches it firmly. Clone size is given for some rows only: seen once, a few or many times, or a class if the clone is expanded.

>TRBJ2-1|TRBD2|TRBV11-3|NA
TGTGCCAGCAGCCGCATAGGACTAGCGAGTTACAATGAGCAGTTCTTC
CASSRIGLASYNEQFF
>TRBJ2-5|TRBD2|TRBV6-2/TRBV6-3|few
TGTGCCAGCAGCCGAGGGACTAGCGGATACCAAGAGACCCAGTACTTC
CASSRGTSGYQETQYF
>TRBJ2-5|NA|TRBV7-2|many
TGTGCCAGCAGCTTATTGGTGGGTTGGGAGACCCAGTACTTC
CASSLLVGWETQYF
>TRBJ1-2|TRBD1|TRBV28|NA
TGTGCCAGCAGTTCTCCCGGGACAGGGGCGAACTATGGCTACACCTTC
CASSSPGTGANYGYTF
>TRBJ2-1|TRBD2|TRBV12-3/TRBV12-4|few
TGTGCCAGCAGTTTTGCTAGCGGGTACATCTCCTACAATGAGCAGTTCTTC
CASSFASGYISYNEQFF
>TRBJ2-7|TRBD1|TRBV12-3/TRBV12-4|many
TGTGCCAGCAGCACCCTACAGGGGGGCGAGCAGTACTTC
CASSTLQGGEQYF
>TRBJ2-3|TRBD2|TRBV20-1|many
TGCAGTGCTGGAGCTAGCGGGGGGTCCACAGATACGCAGTATTTT
CSAGASGGSTDTQYF
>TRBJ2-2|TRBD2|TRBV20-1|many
TGCAGTGCTCGACTAGCGGGGCCCACCGGGGAGCTGTTTTTT
CSARLAGPTGELFF
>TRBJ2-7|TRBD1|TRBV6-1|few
TGTGCCAGCATCTACACCCAGGGGGCGTACGAGCAGTACTTC
CASIYTQGAYEQYF
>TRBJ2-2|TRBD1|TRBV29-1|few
TGCAGCGTCCGATCCGGGACAGGGGACACCGGGGAGCTGTTTTTT
CSVRSGTGDTGELFF
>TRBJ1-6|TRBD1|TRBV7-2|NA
TGTGCCAGCAGCCCCGGGACAGGGTTCTCACCCCTCCACTTT
CASSPGTGFSPLHF
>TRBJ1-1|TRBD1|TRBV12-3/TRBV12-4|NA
TGTGCCAGCACTTGGACCCCCCCCGGGACAGGAACTGAAGCTTTCTTT
CASTWTPPGTGTEAFF
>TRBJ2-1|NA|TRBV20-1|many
TGCAGTGCTAGATATCGGCTACGGGGTGATGAGCAGTTCTTC
CSARYRLRGDEQFF
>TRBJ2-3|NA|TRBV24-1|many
TGTGCCACCAGTGTCACGGACAAGACGACAGATACGCAGTATTTT
CATSVTDKTTDTQYF
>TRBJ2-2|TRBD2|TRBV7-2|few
TGTGCCAGCAGCTTCCTAGCGGGGCACATCGGGGAGCTGTTTTTT
CASSFLAGHIGELFF
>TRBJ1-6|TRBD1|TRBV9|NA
TGTGCCAGCAGACAGGGGGACGTTGAGGGCTCACCCCTCCACTTT
CASRQGDVEGSPLHF
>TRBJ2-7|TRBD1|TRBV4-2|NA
TGTGCCAGCAGCCAAGAGGGGACAGGGAGCGGGTCCTACGAGCAGTACTTC
CASSQEGTGSGSYEQYF
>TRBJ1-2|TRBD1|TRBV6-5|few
TGTGCCAGCAGTTCCTCCCACCTCGGACAGGGGAAAGGCTACACCTTC
CASSSSHLGQGKGYTF
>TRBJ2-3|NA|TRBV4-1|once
TGCGCCAGCAGCCAGTTTTATTCCAGGGGAGCAGATACGCAGTATTTT
CASSQFYSRGADTQYF
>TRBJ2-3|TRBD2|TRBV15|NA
TGTGCCACCAGCAGAGATCAAGGGGTGGGGAGCGGGGACGTCTTCACAGATACGCAGTATTTT
CATSRDQGVGSGDVFTDTQYF
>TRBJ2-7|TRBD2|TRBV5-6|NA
TGTGCCAGCAGCTTGGGGCAACTAGCGATCTACGAGCAGTACTTC
CASSLGQLAIYEQYF
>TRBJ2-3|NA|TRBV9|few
TGTGCCAGCAGCGTAGTATCAGATACGCAGTATTTT
CASSVVSDTQYF
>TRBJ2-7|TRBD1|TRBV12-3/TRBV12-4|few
TGTGCCAGCAGCCGCGGACAGGGGGCTCTCGAGCAGTACTTC
CASSRGQGALEQYF
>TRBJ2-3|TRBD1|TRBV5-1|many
TGCGCCAGCAGCCGATCAACAGGGGCAGATACGCAGTATTTT
CASSRSTGADTQYF
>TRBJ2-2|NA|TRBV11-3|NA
TGTGCCAGCAGCTTAGCATCCCCGGGACAAGGCACCGGGGAGCTGTTTTTT
CASSLASPGQGTGELFF
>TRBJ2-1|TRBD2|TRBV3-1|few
TGTGCCAGCAGCAAAGCACCCGGGGGACTAGCGGGGCTCAATGAGCAGTTCTTC
CASSKAPGGLAGLNEQFF
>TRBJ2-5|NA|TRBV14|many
TGTGCCAGCAGCCACCCGTCGACAGCAAAAGAGACCCAGTACTTC
CASSHPSTAKETQYF
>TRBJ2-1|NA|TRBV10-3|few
TGTGCCATCACCCGCGGGGAACACAACAATGAGCAGTTCTTC
CAITRGEHNNEQFF
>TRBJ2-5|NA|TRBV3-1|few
TGTGCCAGCAGCCAAGGTTGGGGGACCCAAGAGACCCAGTACTTC
CASSQGWGTQETQYF
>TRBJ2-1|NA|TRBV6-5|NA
TGTGCCAGCACTTGGGACATAGGGTTTGGGGAGCAGTTCTTC
CASTWDIGFGEQFF
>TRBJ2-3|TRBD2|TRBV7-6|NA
TGTGCCAGCAACACACTAGCGGGATGCACAGATACGCAGTATTTT
CASNTLAGCTDTQYF
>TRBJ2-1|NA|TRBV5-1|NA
TGCGCCAGCAGCTCGGCTCCGGGACACGGTTACAATGAGCAGTTCTTC
CASSSAPGHGYNEQFF